The clone carrying this T cell receptor (beta chain) showed up just a few times. The antigen remains undetermined. One junction end disagrees with the germline gene, perhaps due to a read error. This sample was included in a study of cytomegalovirus exposure and HLA in healthy donors. Regarding the study as a whole: Some TCR beta chains (about 170 of them) were listed as cytomegalovirus-associated. In a later analysis, an Asian-associated ancestry cluster reportedly showed fewer N-insertions than the roughly 730-donor mean.

This CDR3 comprises 12 residues. Germline CDR1 reads LGHNT; CDR2 reads FRNRAP. PCR amplification relied on 60 Vbeta primers (plus 13 Jbeta primers). Produced via immunoSEQ multiplex PCR; TCRdb's table is partial and in-frame only. The sample records 150,000 to 200,000 clones, about 64% being singletons. This TCR came from a man aged 45-65 years in good health and CMV-seronegative. The sequenced sample consisted of PBMCs. The chain couples TRBV12-5 to TRBJ2-3; possible D gene TRBD1, 5 bases. The CDR3 sequence: CVSQGATDTQYF. In DNA form, the CDR3 reads TGTGTTAGTCAAGGGGCCACAGATACGCAGTATTTT.